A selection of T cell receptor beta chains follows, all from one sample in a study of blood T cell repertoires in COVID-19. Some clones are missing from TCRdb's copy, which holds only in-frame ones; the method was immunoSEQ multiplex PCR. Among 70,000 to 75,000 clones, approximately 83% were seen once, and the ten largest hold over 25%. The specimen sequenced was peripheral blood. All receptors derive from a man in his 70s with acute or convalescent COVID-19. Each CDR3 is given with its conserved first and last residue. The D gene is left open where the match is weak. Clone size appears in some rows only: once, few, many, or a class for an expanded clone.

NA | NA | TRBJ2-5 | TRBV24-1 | CATGGGDSETQYF | TGTGCCACCGGAGGTGGGGATAGTGAGACCCAGTACTTC
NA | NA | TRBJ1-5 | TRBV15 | CATSRGGLQPQHF | TGTGCCACCAGCAGAGGGGGCCTACAGCCCCAGCATTTT
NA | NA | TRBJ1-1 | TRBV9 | CASSVSGGAGTEAFF | TGTGCCAGCAGCGTAAGCGGGGGCGCGGGTACTGAAGCTTTCTTT
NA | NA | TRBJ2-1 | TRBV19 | CASSIGAADEQFF | TGTGCCAGTAGTATAGGGGCAGCGGATGAGCAGTTCTTC
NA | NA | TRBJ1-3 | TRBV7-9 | CASSLSSGSDTIYF | TGTGCCAGCAGCTTAAGTTCCGGGTCGGACACCATATATTTT
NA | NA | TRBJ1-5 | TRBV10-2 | CASSESGAGNQPQHF | TGCGCCAGCAGTGAGTCGGGGGCTGGCAATCAGCCCCAGCATTTT
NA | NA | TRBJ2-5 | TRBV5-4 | CASSLSRQQETQYF | TGTGCCAGCAGCTTGTCACGACAGCAAGAGACCCAGTACTTC
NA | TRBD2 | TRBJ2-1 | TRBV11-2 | CASSSTSGSLNEQFF | TGTGCCAGCAGCTCGACTAGCGGAAGCCTCAATGAGCAGTTCTTC
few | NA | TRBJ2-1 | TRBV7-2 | CASSPSVSSYNEQFF | TGTGCCAGCAGCCCTAGTGTCAGCTCCTACAATGAGCAGTTCTTC
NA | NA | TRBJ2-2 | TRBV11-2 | CASKGEGTGELFF | TGTGCCAGCAAGGGGGAAGGCACCGGGGAGCTGTTTTTT
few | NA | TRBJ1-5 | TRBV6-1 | CASSDAGGNQPQHF | TGTGCCAGCAGTGATGCAGGGGGCAATCAGCCCCAGCATTTT
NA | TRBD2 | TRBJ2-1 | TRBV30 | CAWSKGLVVGSGKYNEQFF | TGTGCCTGGAGTAAGGGACTAGTGGTCGGCTCGGGGAAATACAATGAGCAGTTCTTC
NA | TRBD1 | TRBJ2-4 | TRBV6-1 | CASSDRGGKGNIQYF | TGTGCCAGCAGTGATAGAGGGGGCAAAGGTAACATTCAGTACTTC
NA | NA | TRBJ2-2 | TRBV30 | CAWSVPGSTGELFF | TGTGCCTGGAGTGTACCAGGTAGCACCGGGGAGCTGTTTTTT
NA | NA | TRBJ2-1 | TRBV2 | CASGAGRRENEQFF | TGTGCCAGCGGGGCGGGGAGGAGGGAGAATGAGCAGTTCTTC
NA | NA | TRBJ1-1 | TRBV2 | CASSAQGNTEAFF | TGTGCCAGCAGTGCCCAGGGGAACACTGAAGCTTTCTTT
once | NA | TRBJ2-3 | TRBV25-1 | CASSELPSGTQYF | TGTGCCAGCAGTGAACTCCCCAGCGGTACGCAGTATTTT
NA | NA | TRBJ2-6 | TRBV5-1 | CASSPLSETEAGANVLTF | TGCGCCAGCAGCCCCCTTTCAGAAACCGAGGCTGGGGCCAACGTCCTGACTTTC
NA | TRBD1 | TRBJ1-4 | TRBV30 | CAWSEGGGGEREKLFF | TGTGCCTGGAGTGAAGGAGGAGGGGGCGAACGGGAAAAACTGTTTTTT
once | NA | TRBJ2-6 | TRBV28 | CASSPPRGTGANVLTF | TGTGCCAGCAGTCCCCCCCGGGGGACTGGGGCCAACGTCCTGACTTTC
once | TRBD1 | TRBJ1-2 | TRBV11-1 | CASTDHRGYGYTF | TGTGCCAGCACCGACCACAGGGGCTATGGCTACACCTTC
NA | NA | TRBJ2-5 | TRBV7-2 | CASSLVQQETQYF | TGTGCCAGCAGCTTAGTACAGCAAGAGACCCAGTACTTC
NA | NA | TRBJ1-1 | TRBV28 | CASTRHLRGTEAFF | TGTGCCAGCACCAGACACCTACGGGGCACTGAAGCTTTCTTT
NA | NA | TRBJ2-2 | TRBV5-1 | CASSLMGRDYPGELFF | TGCGCCAGCAGCTTGATGGGCAGGGATTACCCCGGGGAGCTGTTTTTT
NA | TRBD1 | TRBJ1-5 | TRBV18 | CASRGTGSNQPQHF | TGTGCCAGCCGCGGGACAGGTTCTAATCAGCCCCAGCATTTT
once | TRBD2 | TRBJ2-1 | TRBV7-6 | CASSKSGRTYNEQFF | TGTGCCAGCAGCAAAAGCGGGAGAACCTACAATGAGCAGTTCTTC